These T cell receptor beta chains were read from a single sample in a study of blood T cell repertoires in COVID-19. Clones were sequenced by immunoSEQ multiplex PCR, and TCRdb holds only the in-frame ones, with some missing. The sample lists 310,000 or so clones; around 87% were seen once. Sequencing was done on a sample of peripheral blood. The receptors shown here come from a woman in her fifties or sixties with active or convalescent COVID-19. The CDR3 runs from the conserved cysteine through the conserved F or W. The size of a clone is reported for some rows only, either as once, few or many, or as a class for expanded clones.

abundance	j_gene	v_gene	CDR3aa
few	TRBJ2-1	TRBV5-4	CASSNPGLAGGNSPNEQFF
.	TRBJ1-5	TRBV27	CASSLGTGGNQPQHF
once	TRBJ2-1	TRBV14	CASSRRDTDNEQFF
.	TRBJ2-7	TRBV29-1	CSVYRASGGYEQYF
.	TRBJ1-4	TRBV10-3	CAISARDEKLFF
.	TRBJ2-5	TRBV27	CASKPGTGEETQYF
few	TRBJ1-4	TRBV19	CASKGAGGATNEKLFF
.	TRBJ1-3	TRBV28	CASSFSGGSGNTIYF
.	TRBJ1-1	TRBV6-5	CASSSYLVSGGTEAFF
.	TRBJ2-1	TRBV27	CASSIRPGLAGSIGNEQFF
.	TRBJ1-2	TRBV10-3	CAISPGTGSGYGYTF
.	TRBJ1-1	TRBV9	CASSALGGGTEAFF